One and the same sample provided the 29 T cell receptor beta chains below, sequenced in a study of cytomegalovirus exposure and HLA in healthy donors. PCR employed 60 Vbeta and 13 Jbeta primers. Assay used: immunoSEQ multiplex PCR; TCRdb lists only in-frame clones, some missing. The data contain around 130,000 clones, roughly 9% of them seen just once; the ten biggest clones take up 5% to 6.5%. The sequenced sample consisted of PBMCs. The receptors here all came from a woman in her forties in good health and CMV-seropositive.

This chain links TRBV19 with TRBJ1-6, with a tentative D call TRBD1 (5 bases). Trimming stripped 0 bases from V and 6 bases from J, with 12 bases between. The CDR3 extends over 16 amino acids. Germline CDR1 LNHDA, CDR2 SQIVND (reference sequence). DNA for the CDR3: TGTGCCAGTAGTATAGACAGGGATGTCGGTAATTCACCCCTCCACTTT. Amino acids: CASSIDRDVGNSPLHF.

The sample holds a few counts of this clone. The chain carries TRBV13 and TRBJ2-5, with TRBD1 matching 8 bases. The CDR3 spans 13 residues. Trimming took 5 bases from V and 3 from J; bases not matched to a gene: 2. Germline V gene data show CDR1 as PRHDT and CDR2 as FYEKMQ (reference sequence). The CDR3 is CASSLTGEETQYF. The CDR3 nucleotides read TGTGCCAGCAGCCTGACAGGGGAAGAGACCCAGTACTTC.

This chain links TRBV5-1 with TRBJ1-1; the D is unclear. The V gene's germline CDR1 is SGHRS and CDR2 YFSETQ. V lost 0 bases and J lost 0, with 9 bases in between. This CDR3 spans 15 amino acids. The DNA for the CDR3 is TGCGCCAGCAGCTTGGACGGTTACCTGAACACTGAAGCTTTCTTT. Translating it yields CASSLDGYLNTEAFF.

The rearrangement joins TRBV19 to TRBJ1-5, with 9 positions matching TRBD1. CDR1 LNHDA and CDR2 SQIVND come from the germline V gene (reference sequence). This CDR3 region has 15 residues. With V trimmed by 7 bases and J by 2 bases, 6 bases remained unmatched. Written as DNA, the CDR3 is TGTGCCAGTAAATCGAGGACAGGGGGCAATCAGCCCCAGCATTTT. This codes for CASKSRTGGNQPQHF. The variable domain in full, with the rest retrieved from reference TRBV19 and TRBJ1-5, is DGGITQSPKYLFRKEGQNVTLSCEQNLNHDAMYWYRQDPGQGLRLIYYSQIVNDFQKGDIAEGYSVSREKKESFPLTVTSAQKNPTAFYLCASKSRTGGNQPQHFGDGTRLSIL.

The genes are TRBV7-9 and TRBJ1-2; D is uncertain. Looked up from germline, CDR1 is SEHNR and CDR2 is FQNEAQ (reference sequence). There are 14 residues in the CDR3. Between the trimmed V and J ends, which lost 5 bases and 1 base, there was a span of 11 bases. The CDR3 DNA reads as TGTGCCAGCAGCCGGGAGATGTTTAACTATGGCTACACCTTC. Translation gives CASSREMFNYGYTF.

This clone was recorded a few times. V and J are TRBV5-4 and TRBJ2-7; TRBD2 might be the D (6 bases). Per germline, CDR1 SGHNT and CDR2 YYREEE (reference sequence). CDR3 size: 15 residues. V was trimmed by 1 base and J by 1 base, leaving 12 bases between them. The CDR3 loop is CASSLLQTSSYEQYF. The CDR3 DNA is TGTGCCAGCAGCTTGTTACAGACTAGTTCCTACGAGCAGTACTTC.

In its sample, this clone was seen a few times. The V call is TRBV15, the J call TRBJ1-1, with TRBD1 identical over 8 bases. Germline CDR1 LNHNV, CDR2 YYDKDF (reference sequence). There are 16 residues in the CDR3. V gave up 5 bases and J gave up 7 bases; unmatched junction bases: 15. The CDR3 spells CATSRNWDRNPLEAFF. DNA for the CDR3: TGTGCCACCAGCCGAAATTGGGACAGGAATCCTCTTGAAGCTTTCTTT.

This clone turned up a few times. The chain links TRBV7-2 to TRBJ1-1; D is possibly TRBD1 (5 bases). V was cut by 8 bases and J by 5 bases, with 21 bases left in between. The CDR3 is 15 residues long. Germline-derived CDR1 and CDR2 are SGHTA and FQGNSA. CDR3 sequence: CASHSSGGVRTEAFF. In DNA form, the CDR3 reads TGTGCCAGCCACTCCAGCGGGGGGGTAAGGACTGAAGCTTTCTTT. The whole variable domain, remainder taken from reference TRBV7-2 and TRBJ1-1, is GAGVSQSPSNKVTEKGKDVELRCDPISGHTALYWYRQSLGQGLEFLIYFQGNSAPDKSGLPSDRFSAERTGGSVSTLTIQRTQQEDSAVYLCASHSSGGVRTEAFFGQGTRLTVV.

The V and J genes are TRBV5-8 and TRBJ1-1, with a tentative D call TRBD1 (6 bases). Trimming took off 4 bases at V and 1 base at J, with 11 bases between the two ends. Per the germline V gene, CDR1 is SGHTS and CDR2 is YDEGEE. The CDR3 is 14 amino acids. The DNA for the CDR3 is TGTGCCAGCAGCCCGACGGACAGGAACACTGAAGCTTTCTTT. This encodes CASSPTDRNTEAFF.

This clone was seen only a few times. This CDR3 is CASSPTRSSYNEQFF. The CDR3 bases are TGTGCCAGCAGCCCGACTAGATCCTCCTACAATGAGCAGTTCTTC. This chain uses TRBV5-6 with TRBJ2-1, with D tentatively TRBD2 (6 bases). Trimming took off 4 bases at V and 0 bases at J, with 11 bases between the two ends. The germline CDR1 and CDR2 sequences are SGHDT and YYEEEE. The CDR3 has 15 residues. Complete variable domain (other parts from reference TRBV5-6 and TRBJ2-1): DAGVTQSPTHLIKTRGQQVTLRCSPKSGHDTVSWYQQALGQGPQFIFQYYEEEERQRGNFPDRFSGHQFPNYSSELNVNALLLGDSALYLCASSPTRSSYNEQFFGPGTRLTVL.

This clone was seen more than once but under ten times. The J gene is TRBJ1-1, the V gene TRBV7-9, with a weak D call TRBD1 (6 bases). CDR3 length: 14 amino acids. The germline CDR1 and CDR2 sequences are SEHNR and FQNEAQ (reference sequence). Trimming left V 0 bases short and J 12 bases short, with 17 bases between. CDR3 sequence (DNA): TGTGCCAGCAGCTTAGCTGCAGGGGCAGAGGCAACTTTCTTT. It translates to CASSLAAGAEATFF.

V and J are TRBV4-2 and TRBJ2-3; the D is unclear. The V end was cut by 1 base, the J end by 6 bases, with 11 bases between. Germline-derived CDR1 and CDR2 are LGHNA and YNFKEQ. The CDR3 length is 14 residues. This CDR3 reads CASSQGRSVDTQYF. Here the CDR3 DNA reads TGTGCCAGCAGCCAAGGCCGGAGTGTGGATACGCAGTATTTT.

A remark on this clone: This sample also contains other DNA sequences that code for the same CDR3. This chain uses TRBV18 with TRBJ2-3; a weak D match, TRBD2 (6 bases). This CDR3 comprises 17 residues. Looked up from germline, CDR1 is KGHSH and CDR2 is LQKENI. V was pared by 9 bases and J by 1 base, with 23 bases between. CDR3 sequence reads: CASSQRDSRDGTDTQYF. The CDR3 DNA follows: TGTGCCAGTTCGCAACGGGACTCCAGGGATGGCACAGATACGCAGTATTTT. Filled out from reference TRBV18 and TRBJ2-3, the complete variable domain reads NAGVMQNPRHLVRRRGQEARLRCSPMKGHSHVYWYRQLPEEGLKFMVYLQKENIIDESGMPKERFSAEFPKEGPSILRIQQVVRGDSAAYFCASSQRDSRDGTDTQYFGPGTRLTVL.

This clone turned up a few times. The chain combines TRBV7-9 with TRBJ1-1; 7 nucleotides align to TRBD1. The junction had 10 bases not matched to a gene; V was cut back by 5 bases and J by 4 bases. CDR1 SEHNR and CDR2 FQNEAQ come from the germline V gene (reference sequence). CDR3 length: 15 residues. CDR3 bases: TGTGCCAGCAGCCACGGACAGGCGTTGGTCACTGAAGCTTTCTTT. It specifies CASSHGQALVTEAFF.

This clone came up a few times. The chain combines TRBV28 with TRBJ2-7; perhaps TRBD2 as D (5 bases). V was trimmed by 5 bases and J by 5 bases, leaving 10 bases between them. CDR1 and CDR2 from the germline V gene are MDHEN and SYDVKM. The CDR3 covers 12 residues. CDR3 in amino acids: CASSEGVHEQYF. DNA for the CDR3: TGTGCCAGCAGTGAGGGAGTTCACGAGCAGTACTTC.

The chain employs TRBV29-1 and TRBJ2-3; no clear D gene. The germline V and J ends were trimmed by 1 base and 0 bases, with 11 bases remaining between them. The CDR3 runs 15 residues. CDR1 SQVTM and CDR2 ANQGSEA come from the germline V gene. The chain's CDR3 is CSVEGGGISTDTQYF. As DNA, the CDR3 is TGCAGCGTTGAAGGAGGTGGAATTAGCACAGATACGCAGTATTTT.

CDR3 coding DNA: TGTGCCAGTAGTTTCACTAGCGGCAATGAGCAGTTCTTC. It yields the protein CASSFTSGNEQFF. This sequence joins TRBV19 and TRBJ2-1; 8 nucleotides agree with TRBD2. Looked up from germline, CDR1 is LNHDA and CDR2 is SQIVND (reference sequence). This CDR3 has 13 amino acids. Trimming cost V 5 bases and J 6 bases; bases outside gene matches: 3.

This clone was counted between two and nine times. The CDR3 spells CASSPSTDTQYF. The CDR3 nucleotides are TGTGCCAGCAGCCCTAGCACAGATACGCAGTATTTT. The J gene is TRBJ2-3, the V gene TRBV7-6, with D unclear. Trimming took off 5 bases at V and 0 bases at J, with 3 bases between the two ends. CDR3 length: 12 residues. Germline assignment: CDR1 SGHVS and CDR2 FNYEAQ.

This sequence joins TRBV5-1 and TRBJ2-7; 9 nucleotides align to TRBD1. This CDR3 spans 15 amino acids. Germline V gene lookup returns CDR1 SGHRS and CDR2 YFSETQ. The J segment lost 5 bases and the V segment lost 4 bases, leaving 10 bases of the junction unmatched. The CDR3 DNA sequence: TGCGCCAGCAGCCCTGGACAGGGGATTTTCCACGAGCAGTACTTC. Amino acids: CASSPGQGIFHEQYF. Full variable domain (rest looked up from reference TRBV5-1 and TRBJ2-7): KAGVTQTPRYLIKTRGQQVTLSCSPISGHRSVSWYQQTPGQGLQFLFEYFSETQRNKGNFPGRFSGRQFSNSRSEMNVSTLELGDSALYLCASSPGQGIFHEQYFGPGTRLTVT.

This clone was recorded a few times. The genes are TRBV19 and TRBJ2-7; TRBD2 is a possible D gene (6 bases). Germline V lookup: CDR1 LNHDA, CDR2 SQIVND (reference sequence). V lost 3 bases to trimming and J lost 4 bases, with 13 bases between them. The CDR3 loop spans 14 amino acids. CDR3 DNA sequence: TGTGCCAGTAGTATCGCCGGAGGGTATTACGAGCAGTACTTC. This gives the protein CASSIAGGYYEQYF.

The chain recombines TRBV19 with TRBJ1-6; 8 bases map to TRBD1. J was trimmed by 10 bases and V by 6 bases; bases with no gene match: 5. The germline gives CDR1 LNHDA, CDR2 SQIVND (reference sequence). The CDR3 has 13 residues. CDR3 in amino acids: CASRGQGASPLHF. CDR3 nucleotide sequence: TGTGCCAGTAGGGGGCAGGGGGCCTCACCCCTCCACTTT.

This clone turned up a few times. The chain recombines TRBV7-8 with TRBJ1-1; D gene unclear. V gave up 5 bases and J gave up 1 base, with 14 bases separating them. CDR3 length equals 15 residues. CDR1 and CDR2 from the germline V gene are SGHVS and FQNEAQ. The CDR3 sequence: CASSPTLSSNTEAFF. The CDR3 DNA reads as TGTGCCAGCAGCCCCACTCTTTCTTCGAACACTGAAGCTTTCTTT.

This clone was counted between two and nine times. The CDR3 bases are TGCGCCAGCAGCTTGGCGGCGGACAGGCAAGAGACCCAGTACTTC. It encodes CASSLAADRQETQYF. The V call is TRBV5-1, the J call TRBJ2-5, with TRBD1 matching 7 bases. CDR3 length: 15 amino acids. J lost 2 bases, V lost 0 bases, and 4 bases had no gene match. Germline lookup yields CDR1 SGHRS and CDR2 YFSETQ.

This sequence joins TRBV7-9 and TRBJ2-7, with a weak D call TRBD1 (6 bases). V was cut by 4 bases and J by 0 bases, with 13 bases left in between. This CDR3 has 15 amino acids. Germline-derived CDR1 and CDR2 are SEHNR and FQNEAQ (reference sequence). The CDR3 sequence: CASSSPRGVSYEQYF. CDR3 DNA sequence: TGTGCCAGCAGCTCCCCCAGGGGAGTCTCCTACGAGCAGTACTTC. Variable domain in full (rest from reference TRBV7-9 and TRBJ2-7): DTGVSQNPRHKITKRGQNVTFRCDPISEHNRLYWYRQTLGQGPEFLTYFQNEAQLEKSRLLSDRFSAERPKGSFSTLEIQRTEQGDSAMYLCASSSPRGVSYEQYFGPGTRLTVT.

In this sample, this clone turned up a few times. The chain carries TRBV30 and TRBJ1-1, with D tentatively TRBD1 (5 bases). Germline V gene data show CDR1 as GTSNPN and CDR2 as SVGIG (reference sequence). V was trimmed by 0 bases and J by 8 bases, leaving 7 bases between them. This CDR3 is built from 11 residues. The CDR3 DNA sequence: TGTGCCTGGAGTGTACAGGCAGAAGCTTTCTTT. Its translation: CAWSVQAEAFF.

This clone was counted between two and nine times. This chain uses TRBV11-2 with TRBJ1-3; no clear D gene. The ends were cut back, 3 bases at V and 0 bases at J, with 9 bases in the middle. CDR1 and CDR2 from the germline V gene are SGHAT and FQNNGV. CDR3 length: 15 residues. The CDR3 here is CASSFISGSGNTIYF. Here the CDR3 DNA reads TGTGCCAGCAGCTTTATTTCAGGCTCTGGAAACACCATATATTTT. The whole variable domain, filled in from reference TRBV11-2 and TRBJ1-3, reads EAGVAQSPRYKIIEKRQSVAFWCNPISGHATLYWYQQILGQGPKLLIQFQNNGVVDDSQLPKDRFSAERLKGVDSTLKIQPAKLEDSAVYLCASSFISGSGNTIYFGEGSWLTVV.

This clone was found a few times. The genes are TRBV5-1 and TRBJ2-3, with 7 bases matching TRBD1. The germline gives CDR1 SGHRS, CDR2 YFSETQ. The length of the CDR3 is 14 residues. Trimming cost V 4 bases and J 1 base; bases outside gene matches: 3. CDR3 in amino acids: CASSMGQRTDTQYF. In DNA form, the CDR3 reads TGCGCCAGCAGCATGGGACAGCGCACAGATACGCAGTATTTT.

CDR3 sequence (DNA): TGCGCCAGCAGTCCCGAGCCGGGACAGGCCTACGAGCAGTACTTC. Translating gives CASSPEPGQAYEQYF. The chain carries TRBV5-1 and TRBJ2-7; 8 positions match TRBD1. This CDR3 has 15 amino acids. Germline-derived CDR1 and CDR2 are SGHRS and YFSETQ. Losses at the gene ends were 5 bases for V and 2 bases for J; bases not matched to a gene: 9.

The chain recombines TRBV5-1 with TRBJ1-2; 10 bases are a match to TRBD1. The germline CDR1 and CDR2 sequences are SGHRS and YFSETQ. The CDR3 runs to 13 residues. V shed 4 bases, J shed 8 bases, and the junction held 5 bases outside the gene matches. The CDR3 sequence: CASSVGQGHGYTF. For the CDR3, the DNA is TGCGCCAGCAGCGTGGGACAGGGGCACGGCTACACCTTC.